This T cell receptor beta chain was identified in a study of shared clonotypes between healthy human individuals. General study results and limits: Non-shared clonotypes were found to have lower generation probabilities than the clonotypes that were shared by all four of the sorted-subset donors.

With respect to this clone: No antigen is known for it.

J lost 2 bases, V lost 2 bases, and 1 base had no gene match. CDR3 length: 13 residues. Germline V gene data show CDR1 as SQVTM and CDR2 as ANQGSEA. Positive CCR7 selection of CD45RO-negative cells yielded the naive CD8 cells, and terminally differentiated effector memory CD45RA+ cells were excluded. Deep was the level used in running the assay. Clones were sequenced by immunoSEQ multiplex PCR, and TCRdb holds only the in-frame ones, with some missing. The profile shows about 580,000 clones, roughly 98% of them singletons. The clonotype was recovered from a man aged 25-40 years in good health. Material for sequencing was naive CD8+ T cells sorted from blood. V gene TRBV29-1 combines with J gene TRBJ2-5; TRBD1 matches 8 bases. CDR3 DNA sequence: TGCAGCGTTGAATGGACAGGGCAAGAGACCCAGTACTTC. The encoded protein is CSVEWTGQETQYF.